Listed below are T cell receptor beta chains from one sample, sequenced in a study of cytomegalovirus exposure and HLA in healthy donors. TCRdb's copy holds only in-frame clones and misses some; the assay was immunoSEQ multiplex PCR. This sample has roughly 150,000 clones, with about 74% found just once. Source material: PBMCs. All receptors derive from a man aged 35 to 55 in good health and CMV-seropositive. Both conserved end residues are trimmed from each CDR3. Rows may omit the clone size; those that give it use once, few, many or a size class.

v_gene: TRBV7-8
abundance: NA
j_gene: TRBJ1-5
CDR3aa: ASSLGQLNQPQH

v_gene: TRBV4-2
abundance: NA
j_gene: TRBJ2-7
CDR3aa: ASSQDTATYEQY

v_gene: TRBV6-5
abundance: NA
j_gene: TRBJ2-2
CDR3aa: ASSPSGLRTGELF

v_gene: TRBV2
abundance: NA
j_gene: TRBJ2-1
CDR3aa: ASSALTGWQF

v_gene: TRBV29-1
abundance: NA
j_gene: TRBJ2-3
CDR3aa: SAGTDTQY

v_gene: TRBV19
abundance: once
j_gene: TRBJ2-3
CDR3aa: ASSIKGFGTDTQY

v_gene: TRBV19
abundance: NA
j_gene: TRBJ2-7
CDR3aa: ASIPAGTDSYEQY

v_gene: TRBV7-3
abundance: once
j_gene: TRBJ2-1
CDR3aa: ASSLVGQGVPF

v_gene: TRBV5-5
abundance: once
j_gene: TRBJ2-1
CDR3aa: ASSLSGSSYNEQF

v_gene: TRBV15
abundance: NA
j_gene: TRBJ1-1
CDR3aa: ATSRGAGMNTEAF

v_gene: TRBV19
abundance: NA
j_gene: TRBJ1-1
CDR3aa: ASIGQGWITEAF

v_gene: TRBV5-4
abundance: few
j_gene: TRBJ2-3
CDR3aa: ASSSPGGSTDTQY